This T cell receptor (beta chain) stems from a study of monozygotic twins with inflammatory bowel disease. This CDR3 spans 15 amino acids. Germline V gene sequence: CDR1 MNHEY, CDR2 SVGAGI. Samples each yielded cDNA through eight separate reactions. A template switching step added UMIs, each with a 6-nucleotide sample barcode. Each CDR3 protein gets one entry in TCRdb, which reprocessed the 5' RACE reads and gives no DNA. The sample yields over 350,000 distinct CDR3 sequences, of which the top ten take up just over 2.5%. The clonotype was recovered from a human donor with ulcerative colitis or Crohn's disease, or a healthy co-twin of an affected twin (not recorded which). V usage is TRBV6-5 and J usage is TRBJ2-7; TCRdb reports TRBD1, a call that lacks DNA to check it against. Sequenced: blood. CDR3 residues: CASSYATITGSEQYF.